This TCR beta chain stems from a study of T cells in Graves' hyperthyroidism and ophthalmopathy. The study's findings and limits: Most thyroid clonotypes expanded above 0.001 appeared in blood too.

The length of the CDR3 is 15 residues. Germline CDR1 MNHNS, CDR2 SASEGT. Trimming took off 1 base at V and 3 bases at J, with 11 bases between the two ends. Comment on this clonotype: Its target is unknown.

Amplified regions were TCR beta CDR3 sequences from RNA transcripts. The HTBI primer set served for first-round RT-PCR of the TCR CDR3. TCRdb processed the multiplex PCR reads anew with MiXCR; each CDR3 protein has one entry. Among around 400,000 distinct CDR3 sequences listed, approximately 14% were seen once. V gene TRBV6-1 combines with J gene TRBJ2-3; the D gene is possibly TRBD1 (6 bases). This receptor was obtained from a woman aged 55-75 years with Graves' ophthalmopathy. The sample consisted of blood. For the CDR3, the DNA is TGTGCCAGCAGTGAAGTTTTCAGGGGTACAGATACGCAGTATTTT. This gives the protein CASSEVFRGTDTQYF.